This TCR beta chain was sequenced in a study of blood T cell repertoires in COVID-19. From germline, CDR1 is SGHKS and CDR2 YYEKEE (reference sequence). V was trimmed by 4 bases and J by 5 bases, leaving 13 bases between them. The CDR3 is 14 amino acids. The repertoire was sequenced with immunoSEQ multiplex PCR; TCRdb's copy has only in-frame clones and lacks some. Here the sample spans more than 300,000 clones, around 89% being singletons. The specimen sequenced was peripheral blood. The receptor comes from a woman aged 25 to 39 with COVID-19, enrolled during active disease. The chain is built from TRBV5-5 and TRBJ2-1; D unclear. The CDR3 loop reads CASSHGGPNNEQFF. The CDR3 bases are TGTGCCAGCAGCCACGGCGGTCCTAACAATGAGCAGTTCTTC. The whole variable domain, remainder taken from reference TRBV5-5 and TRBJ2-1, is DAGVTQSPTHLIKTRGQQVTLRCSPISGHKSVSWYQQVLGQGPQFIFQYYEKEERGRGNFPDRFSARQFPNYSSELNVNALLLGDSALYLCASSHGGPNNEQFFGPGTRLTVL.